This section outlines one T cell receptor (beta chain) sequence together with its context. Its matching antigen is unknown. Naive CD8 cells, CD45RO-negative and positively selected for CCR7, excluded terminally differentiated effector memory CD45RA+ cells. The sample comes from a study of shared clonotypes between healthy human individuals. Findings and caveats of the study: Generation of non-shared clonotypes was less probable than generation of clonotypes shared by all four donors.

Trimming took 3 bases from V and 5 from J; bases not matched to a gene: 13. CDR3 length equals 16 residues. The germline V gene has CDR1 SGDLS and CDR2 YYNGEE. Some clones are missing from TCRdb's copy, which holds only in-frame ones; the method was immunoSEQ multiplex PCR. In the table there are over 2 million clones, about 94% of which are singletons. This rearrangement joins TRBV9 to TRBJ2-7; the match to TRBD1 covers 8 bases. The origin of this receptor is a man in his late teens or twenties in good health. Sequencing was performed on naive CD8+ T cells sorted from blood. The CDR3: CASSAPAGQGGDEQYF. The CDR3 bases are TGTGCCAGCAGCGCACCTGCCGGACAGGGTGGAGACGAGCAGTACTTC.